The rows below give T cell receptor beta chains drawn from one sample of a study of blood T cell repertoires in COVID-19. Sequencing used immunoSEQ multiplex PCR; TCRdb keeps in-frame clones, though not all of them. The profile shows about 160,000 clones, about 74% of them singletons. The sample was peripheral blood. The receptors derive from a man in his sixties with acute or convalescent COVID-19. CDR3s include the opening cysteine and the closing phenylalanine or tryptophan. A D gene is named only where the DNA matches it firmly. Clone size is stated in some rows and not others, as once, few, many or a class when expanded.

J,V,D,size,DNA,CDR3
TRBJ1-5,TRBV27,NA,NA,TGTGCCAGCAGTTTAGCCAGGGGCAATCAGCCCCAGCATTTT,CASSLARGNQPQHF
TRBJ2-1,TRBV19,NA,NA,TGTGCCAGTAGTATAATGGGCAGCTCATTTGATGAGCAGTTCTTC,CASSIMGSSFDEQFF
TRBJ2-7,TRBV19,NA,NA,TGTGCCAGTAGAGAAGGGGCGCGTTACGAGCAGTACTTC,CASREGARYEQYF
TRBJ1-5,TRBV19,NA,NA,TGTGCCAGTAGTATAGTGACAACTAGCAATCAGCCCCAGCATTTT,CASSIVTTSNQPQHF
TRBJ2-7,TRBV5-1,NA,NA,TGCGCCAGCAGCCCACGAACACTTACAGGGATCTGGTACGAGCAGTACTTC,CASSPRTLTGIWYEQYF
TRBJ1-1,TRBV6-5,NA,NA,TGTGCCAGCAGTTACTCGAAAAAACGTCCGAGTGAAGCTTTCTTT,CASSYSKKRPSEAFF
TRBJ2-1,TRBV12-5,TRBD1,NA,TGTGCTAGTGGTTTGGTACGGGACAGTTACAATGAGCAGTTCTTC,CASGLVRDSYNEQFF
TRBJ1-2,TRBV6-6,NA,few,TGTGCCAGCAGTTACCGGTCCTTTCTTAATGGCTACACCTTC,CASSYRSFLNGYTF
TRBJ2-5,TRBV18,TRBD2,NA,TGTGCCAGCTCACCTCAAGCGGGGGGGCAAGAGACCCAGTACTTC,CASSPQAGGQETQYF
TRBJ2-5,TRBV5-4,TRBD2,few,TGTGCCAGCAGCCCCCCCGGGACTAGCAGAGAGACCCAGTACTTC,CASSPPGTSRETQYF
TRBJ2-1,TRBV19,TRBD1,NA,TGTGCCACGGGGCTAGGGGGCGTTGAGCAGTTCTTC,CATGLGGVEQFF
TRBJ2-7,TRBV9,NA,NA,TGTGCCAGCAGCGTAGAGGCCCAGGGTTACGAGCAGTACTTC,CASSVEAQGYEQYF
TRBJ2-1,TRBV23-1,NA,NA,TGCGCCAGCAGTCACAGGGGCAATGAGCAGTTCTTC,CASSHRGNEQFF
TRBJ1-4,TRBV7-2,TRBD1,NA,TGTGCCGGATCAGGGGGCCCCACTGAAAAACTGTTTTTT,CAGSGGPTEKLFF
TRBJ1-1,TRBV2,NA,NA,TGTGCCAGCAGGCCCAGCCCGGGCACTGAAGCTTTCTTT,CASRPSPGTEAFF
TRBJ2-7,TRBV19,NA,NA,TGTGCCAGTAGTACCCCAGGGGGGCCAACCTACGAGCAGTACTTC,CASSTPGGPTYEQYF
TRBJ2-3,TRBV5-1,TRBD2,NA,TGCGCCAGCAGCGTGGCGGGGGGGAGGACACCCACAGATACGCAGTATTTT,CASSVAGGRTPTDTQYF
TRBJ1-5,TRBV6-2/TRBV6-3,NA,few,TGTGCCAGCAGTTACTTAGGGGCAAGGAGCAATCAGCCCCAGCATTTT,CASSYLGARSNQPQHF
TRBJ1-1,TRBV2,TRBD1,NA,TGTGCCAGCAGGTGGACAGGGAACACTGAAGCTTTCTTT,CASRWTGNTEAFF
TRBJ2-1,TRBV30,NA,NA,TGTGCCTGGAGGGCCCAAGGGGGGGCACATGAGCAGTTCTTC,CAWRAQGGAHEQFF
TRBJ2-5,TRBV25-1,NA,few,TGTGCCAGCAGTGAGGCAGGGAAAGAGACCCAGTACTTC,CASSEAGKETQYF
TRBJ1-3,TRBV15,TRBD1,NA,TGTGCCACCGCCCTGGACAGGGTTTCTGGAAACACCATATATTTT,CATALDRVSGNTIYF
TRBJ2-3,TRBV12-3/TRBV12-4,NA,few,TGTGCCAGCGGCGGTAGCACAGATACGCAGTATTTT,CASGGSTDTQYF
TRBJ2-3,TRBV19,NA,many,TGTGCCAGTAGTTTAAAGGGGGGGTTAGGGTTCACAGATACGCAGTATTTT,CASSLKGGLGFTDTQYF
TRBJ2-7,TRBV7-2,NA,once,TGTGCCAGCAGCTTATACGTCGGGTACGAGCAGTACTTC,CASSLYVGYEQYF
TRBJ2-1,TRBV6-5,NA,NA,TGTGCCAGCAGTTATATTGGGGGGGAGCAGTTCTTC,CASSYIGGEQFF
TRBJ1-5,TRBV23-1,NA,NA,TGCGCCAGCAGTCAATCTTATTGTCGCCCGGTTAACCTTTATAGCAATCAGCCCCAGCATTTT,CASSQSYCRPVNLYSNQPQHF
TRBJ2-2,TRBV24-1,TRBD1,NA,TGTGCCACCAGTGATTCGGACAGGGTTTATACCGGGGAGCTGTTTTTT,CATSDSDRVYTGELFF
TRBJ2-4,TRBV19,TRBD2,NA,TGTGCCAGTAGTATAGCGGGGGGAGAGTGGAACATTCAGTACTTC,CASSIAGGEWNIQYF
TRBJ1-1,TRBV3-1/TRBV3-2,NA,NA,TGTGCCAGCAGCCAACAGGTGACAGTGGAAGCTTTCTTT,CASSQQVTVEAFF
TRBJ2-3,TRBV5-4,TRBD2,NA,TGTGCCAGCAGCTTCCTAGCGGGGGCCGCTAGCACAGATACGCAGTATTTT,CASSFLAGAASTDTQYF
TRBJ1-3,TRBV9,TRBD1,NA,TGTGCCAGCAGCGGCCGGGACAGGGTCATATCTGGAAACACCATATATTTT,CASSGRDRVISGNTIYF
TRBJ2-2,TRBV7-2,TRBD1,NA,TGTGCCAGCAGCTTAGGGACAGGGGGTTGGGGCGGGGAGCTGTTTTTT,CASSLGTGGWGGELFF
TRBJ2-3,TRBV9,NA,once,TGTGCCAGCAGCGGCGAAGGGGCCACAGATACGCAGTATTTT,CASSGEGATDTQYF
TRBJ2-5,TRBV7-2,TRBD1,NA,TGTGCCAGCAGCTTAGGGATCCGGACAGGGGTCAAGTTCCAAGAGACCCAGTACTTC,CASSLGIRTGVKFQETQYF
TRBJ2-2,TRBV5-1,TRBD1,few,TGCGCCAGCAGCTGGGAACAGGGGGCAGACACCGGGGAGCTGTTTTTT,CASSWEQGADTGELFF
TRBJ1-1,TRBV29-1,NA,NA,TGCAGCCCTTGCGGGGAGCAGATGAACACTGAAGCTTTCTTT,CSPCGEQMNTEAFF
TRBJ1-2,TRBV7-8,TRBD1,NA,TGTGCCAGCAGCTTAGGGGGACAGGGGTGGAGTGGCTACACCTTC,CASSLGGQGWSGYTF
TRBJ2-4,TRBV6-5,TRBD1,once,TGTGCCAGCAGTTACTCGGTTTCAGGGGGCAAAAACATTCAGTACTTC,CASSYSVSGGKNIQYF
TRBJ2-3,TRBV9,NA,NA,TGTGCCAGCAGCGTAGGAGGCGGAAAGAGAAGCACAGATACGCAGTATTTT,CASSVGGGKRSTDTQYF
TRBJ1-6,TRBV20-1,NA,NA,TGCAGTGCTAGTCCCAGGGACTATAATTCACCCCTCCACTTT,CSASPRDYNSPLHF
TRBJ1-2,TRBV10-2,NA,NA,TGCGCCAGCAGTGAGGAGGGACACGGGTATGGCTACACCTTC,CASSEEGHGYGYTF
TRBJ1-2,TRBV11-2,TRBD1,NA,TGTGCCAGCAGCTTAGATACAGGGGATACTGGGTATGGCTACACCTTC,CASSLDTGDTGYGYTF
TRBJ1-3,TRBV5-1,NA,NA,TGCGCCAGCAGCTTCGACAGAGACTCTGGAAACACCATATATTTT,CASSFDRDSGNTIYF
TRBJ2-7,TRBV20-1,TRBD1,NA,TGCAGTGCTAGTGGGGAACGACAGGGGGCCTACGAGCAGTACTTC,CSASGERQGAYEQYF
TRBJ1-3,TRBV6-1,NA,NA,TGTGCCAGCAGTGAAACTAACAGGGTGGATGCTGGAAACACCATATATTTT,CASSETNRVDAGNTIYF
TRBJ1-3,TRBV6-1,NA,NA,TGTGCCAGCAGTGAATTGCCCAGGGTTGCTGCCGGAAACACCATATATTTT,CASSELPRVAAGNTIYF
TRBJ1-2,TRBV7-9,TRBD1,NA,TGTGCCAGCAGCTATCGGACAGGGGGGTATGGCTACACCTTC,CASSYRTGGYGYTF
TRBJ2-1,TRBV7-8,NA,NA,TGTGCCAGCAGCTTAGAGGACACTAACAATGAGCAGTTCTTC,CASSLEDTNNEQFF
TRBJ2-5,TRBV11-2,NA,NA,TGTGCCAGCAGCTTAGATACAGGGAGAGGTGAGACCCAGTACTTC,CASSLDTGRGETQYF
TRBJ2-5,TRBV2,NA,once,TGTGCCAGCAGTCCCCCCCGGGGTCAAGAGACCCAGTACTTC,CASSPPRGQETQYF
TRBJ1-1,TRBV5-6,NA,NA,TGTGCCAGCAGCTCGGTCGAGAACACTGAAGCTTTCTTT,CASSSVENTEAFF
TRBJ2-7,TRBV30,NA,NA,TGTGCCTGGAGGCCCGAGAGCTCCTACGAGCAGTACTTC,CAWRPESSYEQYF
TRBJ2-2,TRBV11-3,TRBD1,NA,TGTGCCAGCAGCCCGGGACAGCCGAACACCGGGGAGCTGTTTTTT,CASSPGQPNTGELFF
TRBJ2-1,TRBV7-6,NA,NA,TGTGCCAGCAGCTTACGGCGGGTTTCCTACAATGAGCAGTTCTTC,CASSLRRVSYNEQFF
TRBJ2-1,TRBV6-5,NA,NA,TGTGCCAGCAGATCCGGGGTGGGCTCCTACAATGAGCAGTTCTTC,CASRSGVGSYNEQFF
TRBJ2-7,TRBV7-8,TRBD1,NA,TGTGCCAGCAGCTTAAGTGGGGGACAGGGCTACGAGCAGTACTTC,CASSLSGGQGYEQYF